This TCR beta chain comes out of a study of neurological immune-mediated disorders. This clonotype was found many times. The V gene's germline CDR1 is SGHDT and CDR2 YYEEEE. V shed 3 bases and J shed 6 bases, with 7 bases lying between them. This CDR3 has 11 amino acids. TCRdb re-derived calls from the 5' RACE reads in MiXCR, one entry per CDR3 protein. The data show tens of thousands of distinct CDR3 sequences, 2.6% seen once. The starting material, 2 million PBMCs stored at -80 C, gave rise to the unsorted libraries. The V gene is TRBV5-6, the J gene TRBJ2-7; no definite D call. The clonotype originates from a woman aged 25 to 39 with multiple sclerosis. Sample: PBMCs. For the CDR3, the DNA is TGTGCCAGCAGCTCATCCGGCGAGCAGTACTTC. This translates into CASSSSGEQYF.